This T cell receptor beta chain was identified during a study of blood T cell repertoires in COVID-19. Per the authors' pipeline: Amplified reference gene primers provided the basis for estimating nucleated cell counts. The method was immunoSEQ multiplex PCR; TCRdb's version includes in-frame clones alone and lacks a portion of them. V, J and clone size derive from that table, while D and trimming were established from the DNA sequence. The sample comprises a few hundred thousand clones, 80% to 90% of which are singletons, and approximately 1.2% rests with the top ten. Sequenced input: PBMCs or T cells enriched from blood (not recorded which). The receptor comes from a man in his thirties or forties who had recovered from COVID-19.

CDR3 protein: CASSTTGVGGANVLTF. CDR3 DNA: TGCGCCAGCAGCACGACAGGGGTCGGTGGGGCCAACGTCCTGACTTTC. The chain links TRBV5-1 to TRBJ2-6; TRBD1 aligns across 8 bases. The CDR3 spans 16 residues. Trimming took 4 bases from V and 3 from J; bases not matched to a gene: 6. CDR1 is SGHRS, CDR2 YFSETQ, per germline.